This T cell receptor (beta chain) was sequenced for a study of patients and donors after allogeneic stem cell transplantation (dated by TCRdb to the early 2020s). CDR1 and CDR2, looked up from the germline V gene, are MDHEN and SYDVKM. V is clipped by 5 bases and J by 14 bases, and the sequence between their germline boundaries is 13 bases long. Taken from cysteine to phenylalanine, the CDR3 has 11 residues. The sequence is cut down to CDR3 DNA, 33 bases in frame from base 1. Note on this clonotype: The target of this receptor is not known. No per-base quality is available; no much larger clone lies one base away.

Library creation used RT-PCR. The sequencing machine was a NextSeq 550. The raw public reads went through TCRdb reprocessing: fastp at Q25, MiXCR clone calling, in-frame beta chains kept. Each record represents a unique CDR3 protein, reported with the most common genes and DNA among its rows. The sample contains 800,000 to 1,000,000 distinct CDR3 sequences, 15% to 20% of them found a single time. The ten largest clones represent 5% to 7.5% of the sample. The chain was built from TRBV28 and TRBJ2-1; TRBD2 is a weak D gene call, 6 bases matching. This clonotype originated in a human donor who was either an allogeneic HSCT recipient or a stem cell or donor lymphocyte infusion donor (not recorded which). It is not recorded whose cells these are; they may come from a transplant donor. Specimen: blood, either unsorted or a sorted T cell fraction (not recorded which). DNA sequence: TGTGCCAGCAGTCCGGGAGAAAAGAAGTTCTTC. The encoded protein is CASSPGEKKFF.